One sample yielded the 30 T cell receptor beta chains listed below, sequenced in a study of T cells after posttransplantation cyclophosphamide. Repertoires were generated with immunoSEQ multiplex PCR, while TCRdb's copy carries only in-frame clones and drops some. Of about 18,000 clones in the sample, roughly 85% were seen once. Sequenced: memory CD4+ T cells sorted from blood. Receptors originate from a man younger than 40 in good health and a related stem cell transplant donor.

The rearrangement joins TRBV18 to TRBJ1-2; perhaps TRBD1 as D (5 bases). Trimming left V 4 bases short and J 2 bases short, with 8 bases between. The CDR3 is 13 amino acids. Germline V gene sequence: CDR1 KGHSH, CDR2 LQKENI. This CDR3 reads CASSRQGNYGYTF. CDR3 DNA sequence: TGTGCCAGCTCACGTCAGGGCAACTATGGCTACACCTTC.

V usage is TRBV28 and J usage is TRBJ2-5; 9 positions match TRBD2. The CDR3 extends over 15 amino acids. V lost 3 bases to trimming and J lost 4 bases; unmatched junction nucleotides: 6. Per germline, CDR1 MDHEN and CDR2 SYDVKM. The CDR3 bases are TGTGCCAGCAGTTTTTCGGCTAGCGGGGTAGAGACCCAGTACTTC. Encoded protein: CASSFSASGVETQYF. The full variable domain, rest sourced from reference TRBV28 and TRBJ2-5, is DVKVTQSSRYLVKRTGEKVFLECVQDMDHENMFWYRQDPGLGLRLIYFSYDVKMKEKGDIPEGYSVSREKKERFSLILESASTNQTSMYLCASSFSASGVETQYFGPGTRLLVL.

This chain joins TRBV7-6 and TRBJ2-6, with 9 bases matching TRBD1. V lost 1 base to trimming and J lost 4 bases; unmatched junction nucleotides: 14. CDR3 size: 20 residues. CDR1 is SGHVS, CDR2 FNYEAQ, per germline. The CDR3 here is CASSLDSEGTGFRGANVLTF. Here the CDR3 DNA reads TGTGCCAGCAGCTTAGATTCAGAGGGGACAGGGTTCCGCGGGGCCAACGTCCTGACTTTC.

The chain links TRBV28 to TRBJ2-1, with 8 bases aligning to TRBD1. Germline loops: CDR1 MDHEN, CDR2 SYDVKM. The CDR3 has 14 residues. V was pared by 6 bases and J by 7 bases, with 8 bases of the junction left unmatched. This CDR3 is CASSQNRGINEQFF. The DNA of the CDR3 is TGTGCCAGCAGCCAAAACAGGGGGATTAATGAGCAGTTCTTC.

The rearrangement links TRBV2 to TRBJ1-1, with D hard to call. The germline CDR1 and CDR2 sequences are SNHLY and FYNNEI. Trimming took off 6 bases at V and 0 bases at J, with 8 bases between the two ends. The CDR3 length is 13 residues. CDR3 sequence: CASSVTLNTEAFF. For the CDR3, the DNA is TGTGCCAGCAGCGTGACTTTGAACACTGAAGCTTTCTTT.

V and J are TRBV7-8 and TRBJ1-5; no definite D call. The CDR3 runs to 18 residues. The ends were cut back, 0 bases at V and 0 bases at J, with 15 bases in the middle. The V gene's germline CDR1 is SGHVS and CDR2 FQNEAQ. The DNA for the CDR3 is TGTGCCAGCAGCTTAGCAGAAGCGGTCGTGTTTAGCAATCAGCCCCAGCATTTT. Translation: CASSLAEAVVFSNQPQHF.

V usage is TRBV29-1 and J usage is TRBJ2-5; 8 bases line up with TRBD1. The CDR3 runs to 14 residues. Per germline, CDR1 SQVTM and CDR2 ANQGSEA. The junction had 12 bases not matched to a gene; V was cut back by 4 bases and J by 8 bases. The DNA of the CDR3 is TGCAGCGTTGCGAGGACAGGGATTGGGGAAACCCAGTACTTC. Translation: CSVARTGIGETQYF. Combining the CDR3 with reference TRBV29-1 and TRBJ2-5 gives the whole variable domain SAVISQKPSRDICQRGTSLTIQCQVDSQVTMMFWYRQQPGQSLTLIATANQGSEATYESGFVIDKFPISRPNLTFSTLTVSNMSPEDSSIYLCSVARTGIGETQYFGPGTRLLVL.

This chain uses TRBV7-2 with TRBJ1-2; TRBD1 agrees at 7 bases. Germline V gene sequence: CDR1 SGHTA, CDR2 FQGNSA. The J segment lost 6 bases and the V segment lost 5 bases, leaving 3 bases of the junction unmatched. The CDR3 contains 12 residues. The CDR3 protein is CASSVTGDGYTF. Written as DNA, the CDR3 is TGTGCCAGCAGCGTTACAGGGGATGGCTACACCTTC. The full variable domain, in which reference TRBV7-2 and TRBJ1-2 provide the parts outside the CDR3, is GAGVSQSPSNKVTEKGKDVELRCDPISGHTALYWYRQSLGQGLEFLIYFQGNSAPDKSGLPSDRFSAERTGGSVSTLTIQRTQQEDSAVYLCASSVTGDGYTFGSGTRLTVV.

The V and J genes are TRBV5-1 and TRBJ1-5; 7 nucleotides align to TRBD1. Germline values: CDR1 SGHRS, CDR2 YFSETQ. Trimming removed 4 bases from V and 3 bases from J; junction bases left unmatched: 7. The CDR3 is 15 amino acids. CDR3 nucleotides: TGCGCCAGCAGCCAGACAGGGTACCCCAATCAGCCCCAGCATTTT. Amino acid sequence: CASSQTGYPNQPQHF.

This chain links TRBV19 with TRBJ1-2; D is uncertain. Trimming removed 3 bases from V and 8 bases from J, with 19 bases in between. The CDR3 length is 15 residues. The V gene's germline CDR1 is LNHDA and CDR2 SQIVND (reference sequence). The CDR3 sequence: CASSIFRGGPGGYTF. CDR3 in DNA: TGTGCCAGTAGTATCTTTCGGGGAGGCCCTGGGGGCTACACCTTC.

This chain uses TRBV7-2 with TRBJ1-5, with D possibly being TRBD1 (6 bases). In germline, CDR1 is SGHTA, CDR2 FQGNSA. V lost 5 bases and J 2 bases, leaving 13 bases between the germline ends. This CDR3 region has 15 residues. CDR3 in DNA: TGTGCCAGCAGCGCAGGACAGTATGGCAATCAGCCCCAGCATTTT. Residues: CASSAGQYGNQPQHF.

The rearrangement uses TRBV9 and TRBJ2-5; 9 nucleotides match TRBD2. The tail of the sequence fits TRBJ2-7 better, so the J call may be wrong. Per germline, CDR1 SGDLS and CDR2 YYNGEE. CDR3 length: 15 amino acids. CDR3 residues: CASSSWRGGSYEQYF. Here the CDR3 DNA reads TGTGCCAGCAGCTCATGGCGGGGGGGCTCCTACGAGCAGTACTTC.

The rearrangement joins TRBV11-3 to TRBJ2-7, with D tentatively TRBD1 (5 bases). The CDR3 is 16 amino acids. The germline V and J ends were trimmed by 6 bases and 0 bases, with 18 bases remaining between them. Germline V gives CDR1 SGHNT, CDR2 YENEEA. CDR3 loop: CASSLTGQGSSYEQYF. CDR3 bases: TGTGCCAGCAGTCTTACTGGCCAGGGTAGCTCCTACGAGCAGTACTTC. Combining the CDR3 with reference TRBV11-3 and TRBJ2-7 gives the whole variable domain EAGVVQSPRYKIIEKKQPVAFWCNPISGHNTLYWYLQNLGQGPELLIRYENEEAVDDSQLPKDRFSAERLKGVDSTLKIQPAELGDSAVYLCASSLTGQGSSYEQYFGPGTRLTVT.

V gene TRBV19 combines with J gene TRBJ1-5; TRBD1 agrees at 8 bases. V shed 5 bases and J 0 bases; nucleotides not matched to a gene: 9. Germline V lookup: CDR1 LNHDA, CDR2 SQIVND (reference sequence). The CDR3 runs 17 residues. CDR3: CASSAAGQGYSNQPQHF. The CDR3 DNA is TGTGCCAGTAGTGCCGCCGGACAGGGTTATAGCAATCAGCCCCAGCATTTT.

The genes are TRBV5-6 and TRBJ2-2, with TRBD1 identical over 9 bases. Germline V gene lookup returns CDR1 SGHDT and CDR2 YYEEEE. The length of the CDR3 is 16 residues. The V gene end was trimmed by 5 bases and the J gene end by 5 bases; junction bases not matched to a gene: 10. The CDR3 DNA reads TGTGCCAGCAGATTCGGGACAGGGAGTATTACCGGGGAGCTGTTTTTT. Its protein is CASRFGTGSITGELFF.

This clone was found once. The chain recombines TRBV10-1 with TRBJ2-1, with D maybe TRBD1 (6 bases). CDR1 and CDR2 from the germline V gene are WNHNN and SYGVQD (reference sequence). CDR3 length: 13 amino acids. V lost 2 bases and J 4 bases, leaving 6 bases between the germline ends. CDR3 coding DNA: TGCGCCAGCAGTGAGGACAGGTACAATGAGCAGTTCTTC. It specifies CASSEDRYNEQFF.

The J gene is TRBJ2-1, the V gene TRBV7-9; D ambiguous. The germline V gene has CDR1 SEHNR and CDR2 FQNEAQ (reference sequence). Trimming took 1 base from V and 1 from J, leaving 5 bases between them. The CDR3 totals 14 residues. The CDR3 spells CASSLVRSYNEQFF. CDR3 bases: TGTGCCAGCAGCTTAGTCAGATCCTACAATGAGCAGTTCTTC.

The rearrangement links TRBV5-1 to TRBJ2-1; TRBD2 agrees at 7 bases. The CDR3 loop spans 18 amino acids. Per the germline V gene, CDR1 is SGHRS and CDR2 is YFSETQ. The ends lost 4 bases at V and 5 bases at J; junction bases unmatched: 18. The DNA of the CDR3 is TGCGCCAGCAGCCGCGCGAGGGGAGCGGGAACCGAGGACAATGAGCAGTTCTTC. It yields the protein CASSRARGAGTEDNEQFF.

This clone appeared once. This chain joins TRBV9 and TRBJ2-1; D is possibly TRBD2 (5 bases). Per germline, CDR1 SGDLS and CDR2 YYNGEE. The V and J ends lost 4 bases and 8 bases respectively, with 22 bases between them. The CDR3 has 16 amino acids. DNA of the CDR3: TGTGCCAGCAGCTCCGGCCCCGTGAGAGGGTTCGATGAGCAGTTCTTC. Translating gives CASSSGPVRGFDEQFF.

This clone was found once. The chain joins TRBV5-1 to TRBJ2-5; D possibly corresponds to TRBD1 (5 bases). The V end lost 4 bases, the J end lost 5 bases, and 12 bases lay between the germline ends. This CDR3 contains 13 residues. Germline lookup yields CDR1 SGHRS and CDR2 YFSETQ. This chain's CDR3 is CASSPEGAETQYF. The CDR3 coding sequence is TGCGCCAGCAGCCCCGAAGGGGCGGAGACCCAGTACTTC.

The V gene is TRBV29-1, the J gene TRBJ2-3; D call uncertain. Trimming removed 4 bases from V and 6 bases from J, with 14 bases in between. The CDR3 loop spans 13 amino acids. Germline CDR1 and CDR2: SQVTM and ANQGSEA. The CDR3 reads CSVASPSGDTQYF. CDR3 bases: TGCAGCGTTGCCTCACCCTCCGGGGATACGCAGTATTTT.

The count of this clone is one. The junction departs from the called germline gene at one end, perhaps through a read error. This chain connects TRBV6-5 to TRBJ1-1; tentatively, D is TRBD1 (6 bases). The CDR3 extends over 16 amino acids. The germline CDR1 and CDR2 sequences are MNHEY and SVGAGI. The CDR3 protein is CASCYLPRGGNTEAFF. CDR3 nucleotide sequence: TGTGCCAGCTGTTACCTCCCTAGGGGGGGGAACACTGAAGCTTTCTTT.

The chain employs TRBV2 and TRBJ2-1; D possibly corresponds to TRBD2 (7 bases). The CDR3 runs to 13 residues. Germline-derived CDR1 and CDR2 are SNHLY and FYNNEI. V was shortened by 8 bases and J by 7 bases, with 15 bases between the two germline ends. The CDR3 protein is CASSGGRGNEQFF. The CDR3 DNA sequence: TGTGCCAGCTCGGGGGGTAGGGGGAATGAGCAGTTCTTC.

This clone was detected once. This sequence joins TRBV28 and TRBJ1-4; D is unresolved. Germline CDR1 reads MDHEN; CDR2 reads SYDVKM. This CDR3 has 16 residues. The V and J ends lost 6 bases and 5 bases respectively, with 19 bases between them. The CDR3 DNA sequence: TGTGCCAGCAGCGAATTCACGGTCTTCGGGAATGAAAAACTGTTTTTT. As protein: CASSEFTVFGNEKLFF.

The V gene is TRBV7-2, the J gene TRBJ2-7; TRBD2 agrees at 8 bases. This CDR3 spans 16 amino acids. CDR1 is SGHTA and CDR2 is FQGNSA in the germline V gene. J lost 3 bases, V lost 2 bases, and 9 bases had no gene match. CDR3: CASSLNSGGPIYEQYF. The CDR3 region has the DNA TGTGCCAGCAGCTTAAACAGCGGGGGCCCCATCTACGAGCAGTACTTC.

The rearrangement joins TRBV19 to TRBJ2-3, with 14 bases matching TRBD2. The CDR3 sequence is 17 residues long. The V gene's germline CDR1 is LNHDA and CDR2 SQIVND (reference sequence). The CDR3 protein is CASSGTSGGASTDTQYF. DNA for the CDR3: TGTGCGTCTTCCGGGACTAGCGGGGGAGCTAGCACAGATACGCAGTATTTT.

The table lists this clone with a count of one. The chain combines TRBV19 with TRBJ1-2, with a tentative D call TRBD1 (6 bases). Trimming took 5 bases from V and 4 from J, leaving 14 bases between them. The CDR3 runs to 14 residues. The germline V gene has CDR1 LNHDA and CDR2 SQIVND (reference sequence). The CDR3 loop is CASSARQVSYGYTF. The CDR3 DNA reads TGTGCCAGTAGTGCCCGACAGGTCAGCTATGGCTACACCTTC.

This clone was counted once. The chain combines TRBV5-6 with TRBJ1-3; possibly TRBD1 for D (6 bases). Trimming stripped 1 base from V and 3 bases from J, with 8 bases between. The germline V gene has CDR1 SGHDT and CDR2 YYEEEE. The CDR3 is made up of 14 amino acids. The CDR3 coding sequence is TGTGCCAGCAGCTTGCCAGGGGTTGGAAACACCATATATTTT. Translated, it gives CASSLPGVGNTIYF.

The J gene is TRBJ2-5, the V gene TRBV5-6, with 9 bases aligning to TRBD1. Matching the DNA end better, TRBJ2-7 makes the J call doubtful. The CDR3 has 16 amino acids. Germline CDR1 reads SGHDT; CDR2 reads YYEEEE. CDR3 residues: CASSWETGTGNYEQYF. Here the CDR3 DNA reads TGTGCCAGCAGCTGGGAAACCGGGACAGGGAATTACGAGCAGTACTTC.

This rearrangement joins TRBV19 to TRBJ1-2, with 8 bases lining up with TRBD1. Germline-derived CDR1 and CDR2 are LNHDA and SQIVND (reference sequence). CDR3 size: 16 residues. V was pared by 3 bases and J by 4 bases, with 10 bases of the junction left unmatched. In DNA, the CDR3 is TGTGCCAGTAGTATCCTCCAGGGGGCCGGTGCCTATGGCTACACCTTC. This sequence encodes CASSILQGAGAYGYTF.